Presented here are 14 T cell receptor beta chains from one specimen sequenced in a study of T cells in Graves' hyperthyroidism and ophthalmopathy. RNA transcripts were the template for amplifying TCR beta CDR3 regions. TCR CDR3 underwent first-round RT-PCR with the HTBI primer set. MiXCR was run by TCRdb on the multiplex PCR reads, yielding one entry per CDR3 protein. The sample holds 450,000 to 650,000 distinct CDR3 sequences, 12% to 15% seen once. The sample taken for sequencing was blood. These receptor sequences come from a woman aged 18-29 years with Graves' ophthalmopathy.

This clonotype was observed a few times. The V call is TRBV20-1, the J call TRBJ2-3; D perhaps matches TRBD2 (5 bases). Trimming left V 3 bases short and J 0 bases short, with 10 bases between. The CDR3 covers 14 residues. Germline CDR1 is DFQATT and CDR2 is SNEGSKA (reference sequence). CDR3 DNA: TGCAGTGCTAGCGGCGGGCCTAGCACAGATACGCAGTATTTT. It codes for CSASGGPSTDTQYF.

This chain connects TRBV2 to TRBJ1-5, with 8 bases fitting TRBD1. Germline trimming cut 7 bases from V and 8 bases from J; bases unmatched to any gene: 10. Germline V CDR1 and CDR2: SNHLY, FYNNEI. This CDR3 contains 14 residues. The CDR3 region is CASTRDRIGEPQHF. The CDR3 DNA follows: TGTGCCAGCACCCGGGACAGGATCGGGGAGCCCCAGCATTTT.

This clonotype was seen many times. CDR3 protein: CASSDGLAGGHRTGELFF. CDR3 DNA sequence: TGTGCCAGCAGTGACGGACTAGCGGGAGGACATAGGACCGGGGAGCTGTTTTTT. This chain connects TRBV6-1 to TRBJ2-2, with 14 bases matching TRBD2. The germline V gene encodes CDR1 MNHNS and CDR2 SASEGT. V was pared by 3 bases and J by 5 bases, with 8 bases of the junction left unmatched. This CDR3 spans 18 amino acids.

V and J are TRBV5-6 and TRBJ2-1; TRBD2 matches 8 bases. Germline loops: CDR1 SGHDT, CDR2 YYEEEE. The CDR3 extends over 16 amino acids. After removal of 2 bases from V and 3 bases from J, the junction contained 7 bases not matched to a gene. The CDR3 DNA is TGTGCCAGCAGCTTAAGAGCTAGCGGGTTCTACAATGAGCAGTTCTTC. This encodes CASSLRASGFYNEQFF.

V is TRBV7-2 and J is TRBJ1-6; D is unclear. V lost 1 base to trimming and J lost 9 bases, with 4 bases between them. This CDR3 is 12 amino acids long. Germline assignment: CDR1 SGHTA and CDR2 FQGNSA. CDR3 in amino acids: CASSLDGSPLHF. The CDR3 DNA reads as TGTGCCAGCAGCTTAGATGGTTCACCCCTCCACTTT.

Many counts were recorded for this clonotype. This chain connects TRBV3-1 to TRBJ1-1; D ambiguous. Trimming removed 1 base at V and 0 bases at J, with 6 bases between. Germline loops: CDR1 LGHDT, CDR2 YNNKEL (reference sequence). This CDR3 contains 14 residues. CDR3: CASSQGTLNTEAFF. The CDR3 region has the DNA TGTGCCAGCAGCCAAGGGACGTTGAACACTGAAGCTTTCTTT. Complete variable domain (other parts from reference TRBV3-1 and TRBJ1-1): DTAVSQTPKYLVTQMGNDKSIKCEQNLGHDTMYWYKQDSKKFLKIMFSYNNKELIINETVPNRFSPKSPDKAHLNLHINSLELGDSAVYFCASSQGTLNTEAFFGQGTRLTVV.

V is TRBV4-1 and J is TRBJ2-3, with TRBD2 matching 13 bases. J gave up 8 bases and V 1 base, and 3 bases lay outside the gene matches. Germline loops: CDR1 MGHRA, CDR2 YSYEKL. CDR3 length: 15 residues. The CDR3 region has the DNA TGCGCCAGCAGCCAAGTGGGGACTAGCGGGGCTACGCAGTATTTT. Its translation: CASSQVGTSGATQYF.

Many counts were recorded for this clonotype. This chain links TRBV7-9 with TRBJ2-7, with D unresolved. Germline V gives CDR1 SEHNR, CDR2 FQNEAQ (reference sequence). The V end was cut by 3 bases, the J end by 4 bases, with 7 bases between. This CDR3 is built from 12 residues. The CDR3 nucleotides are TGTGCCAGCAGCTTGCATGAATACGAGCAGTACTTC. Its translation: CASSLHEYEQYF. The full variable domain, completed using reference TRBV7-9 and TRBJ2-7, is DTGVSQNPRHKITKRGQNVTFRCDPISEHNRLYWYRQTLGQGPEFLTYFQNEAQLEKSRLLSDRFSAERPKGSFSTLEIQRTEQGDSAMYLCASSLHEYEQYFGPGTRLTVT.

This clonotype was found a few times. The V call is TRBV5-8, the J call TRBJ2-2; D is possibly TRBD1 (5 bases). Trimming took 0 bases from V and 1 from J, leaving 10 bases between them. Per germline, CDR1 SGHTS and CDR2 YDEGEE. CDR3 length equals 16 residues. Here the CDR3 reads CASSLEGRRNTGELFF. The CDR3 DNA reads TGTGCCAGCAGCTTGGAGGGGCGGCGGAACACCGGGGAGCTGTTTTTT. Drawing the rest from reference TRBV5-8 and TRBJ2-2, the complete variable domain is EAGVTQSPTHLIKTRGQQATLRCSPISGHTSVYWYQQALGLGLQFLLWYDEGEERNRGNFPPRFSGRQFPNYSSELNVNALELEDSALYLCASSLEGRRNTGELFFGEGSRLTVL.

The CDR3 sequence is CASSEGGSQHF. The CDR3 coding sequence is TGTGCCAGCAGTGAAGGGGGGTCCCAGCATTTT. The chain links TRBV6-1 to TRBJ1-5, with D maybe TRBD1 (5 bases). Germline V CDR1 and CDR2: MNHNS, SASEGT. CDR3 length: 11 residues. V was shortened by 1 base and J by 11 bases, with 6 bases between the two germline ends.

This clonotype was detected many times. V usage is TRBV6-5 and J usage is TRBJ2-1; a possible D gene is TRBD1 (5 bases). The germline V gene encodes CDR1 MNHEY and CDR2 SVGAGI. This CDR3 is 15 amino acids long. V lost 2 bases to trimming and J lost 8 bases, with 16 bases between them. As DNA, the CDR3 is TGTGCCAGCAGTTACACAGGTACCCTTTCGGATGAGCAGTTCTTC. It is translated as CASSYTGTLSDEQFF.

V gene TRBV9 combines with J gene TRBJ2-3; no clear D. This CDR3 has 14 residues. V was shortened by 1 base and J by 6 bases, with 12 bases between the two germline ends. CDR1 SGDLS and CDR2 YYNGEE come from the germline V gene. The CDR3: CASSVLGEGDTQYF. CDR3 DNA sequence: TGTGCCAGCAGCGTATTGGGCGAAGGGGATACGCAGTATTTT.

This clonotype was observed a handful of times. The chain uses TRBV7-9 and TRBJ1-3; TRBD1 aligns across 9 bases. In germline, CDR1 is SEHNR, CDR2 FQNEAQ (reference sequence). The CDR3 loop spans 14 amino acids. J was trimmed by 4 bases and V by 6 bases; bases with no gene match: 4. The CDR3 spells CASRTGGRGNTIYF. CDR3 DNA sequence: TGTGCCAGCAGGACAGGGGGACGGGGAAACACCATATATTTT.

The table lists this clonotype with many counts. The chain has TRBV19 and TRBJ1-6; D possibly corresponds to TRBD1 (5 bases). Trimming stripped 5 bases from V and 9 bases from J, with 14 bases between. This CDR3 is built from 14 residues. Per the germline V gene, CDR1 is LNHDA and CDR2 is SQIVND (reference sequence). CDR3 sequence: CASSVDGAISPLHF. The CDR3 bases are TGTGCCAGTAGTGTTGACGGGGCCATTTCACCCCTCCACTTT.